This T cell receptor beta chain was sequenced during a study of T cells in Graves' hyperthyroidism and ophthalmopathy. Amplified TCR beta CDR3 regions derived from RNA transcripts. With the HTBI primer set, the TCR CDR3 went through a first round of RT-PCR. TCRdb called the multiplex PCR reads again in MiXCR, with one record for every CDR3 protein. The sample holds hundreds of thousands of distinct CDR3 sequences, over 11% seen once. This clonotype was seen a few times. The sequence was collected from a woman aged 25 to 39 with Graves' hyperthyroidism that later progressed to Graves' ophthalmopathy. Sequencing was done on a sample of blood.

CDR3 sequence reads: CASSLPDSISGNTIYF. The CDR3 DNA reads as TGTGCCAGCAGTTTACCCGACAGCATCTCTGGAAACACCATATATTTT. The chain couples TRBV28 to TRBJ1-3; possibly TRBD1 for D (5 bases). Trimming removed 2 bases from V and 0 bases from J, with 11 bases in between. CDR3 length equals 16 residues. CDR1 is MDHEN, CDR2 SYDVKM, per germline. Filled out from reference TRBV28 and TRBJ1-3, the complete variable domain reads DVKVTQSSRYLVKRTGEKVFLECVQDMDHENMFWYRQDPGLGLRLIYFSYDVKMKEKGDIPEGYSVSREKKERFSLILESASTNQTSMYLCASSLPDSISGNTIYFGEGSWLTVV.